This entry lists 22 T cell receptor beta chains sequenced from one sample in a study of control samples from healthy donors and cancer patients. The protocol was immunoSEQ multiplex PCR, while the TCRdb copy is restricted to in-frame clones and leaves out a portion. The sample lists approximately 100,000 clones; 80% to 90% were seen once. Sequenced material: blood. These receptors were taken from a man aged 25-45 years in good health.

The chain is built from TRBV4-1 and TRBJ1-5; D uncertain. This CDR3 is 15 amino acids long. Germline values: CDR1 MGHRA, CDR2 YSYEKL. Between the trimmed V and J ends, which lost 1 base and 6 bases, there was a span of 13 bases. The CDR3 loop reads CASSQGRIFTQPQHF. In DNA, the CDR3 is TGCGCCAGCAGCCAAGGTCGCATATTCACTCAGCCCCAGCATTTT.

The gene calls are TRBV5-6 and TRBJ1-2; 7 nucleotides agree with TRBD1. With V trimmed by 4 bases and J by 1 base, 4 bases remained unmatched. CDR3 length equals 14 residues. The V gene's germline CDR1 is SGHDT and CDR2 YYEEEE. The CDR3 spells CASSRGQVNYGYTF. CDR3 DNA: TGTGCCAGCAGCCGTGGACAGGTTAACTATGGCTACACCTTC.

This clone was detected a few times. The chain recombines TRBV6-2 or TRBV6-3 with TRBJ1-5; 9 bases match TRBD1. Trimming cost V 5 bases and J 7 bases; bases outside gene matches: 9. This CDR3 is built from 15 residues. Germline V gene lookup returns CDR1 MNHEY and CDR2 SVGEGT. The CDR3 coding sequence is TGTGCCAGCAGTAACACAGGGGGCCGTAGGCAGCCCCAGCATTTT. As protein: CASSNTGGRRQPQHF.

This clone was seen only once. This rearrangement joins TRBV24-1 to TRBJ2-3, with 8 bases that match TRBD2. V shed 12 bases and J 0 bases; nucleotides not matched to a gene: 10. Germline values: CDR1 KGHDR, CDR2 SFDVKD. The CDR3 sequence is 15 residues long. The CDR3 sequence is CASADSGVSTDTQYF. CDR3 coding DNA: TGTGCCTCTGCGGATAGCGGGGTTAGCACAGATACGCAGTATTTT.

The chain recombines TRBV15 with TRBJ1-6, with 7 bases matching TRBD1. Germline CDR1 reads LNHNV; CDR2 reads YYDKDF (reference sequence). V dropped 0 bases and J dropped 9; count of bases not matched to a gene: 5. This CDR3 region has 15 residues. The CDR3 is CATSRDRDSASPLHF. DNA for the CDR3: TGTGCCACCAGCAGAGATAGGGACAGTGCTTCACCCCTCCACTTT. The variable domain in full, completed from reference TRBV15 and TRBJ1-6, reads DAMVIQNPRYQVTQFGKPVTLSCSQTLNHNVMYWYQQKSSQAPKLLFHYYDKDFNNEADTPDNFQSRRPNTSFCFLDIRSPGLGDTAMYLCATSRDRDSASPLHFGNGTRLTVT.

The V gene is TRBV11-2, the J gene TRBJ1-2, with D hard to call. This CDR3 has 13 amino acids. Trimming pared 1 base from V and 3 bases from J, leaving 6 bases between. CDR1 is SGHAT, CDR2 FQNNGV, per germline. CDR3 coding DNA: TGTGCCAGCAGCTTAGGTCAGGACTATGGCTACACCTTC. This codes for CASSLGQDYGYTF.

The rearrangement joins TRBV6-5 to TRBJ1-5; D uncertain. Deletions cut 3 bases from V and 7 bases from J, with 10 bases between. Germline lookup yields CDR1 MNHEY and CDR2 SVGAGI. This CDR3 is built from 13 residues. CDR3: CASSYREGQPQHF. CDR3 nucleotide sequence: TGTGCCAGCAGTTATAGGGAGGGACAGCCCCAGCATTTT.

The chain couples TRBV7-9 to TRBJ2-2, with a tentative D call TRBD1 (6 bases). V dropped 5 bases and J dropped 1 base, with 11 bases sitting between them. The CDR3 extends over 15 amino acids. Germline lookup yields CDR1 SEHNR and CDR2 FQNEAQ (reference sequence). CDR3 nucleotide sequence: TGTGCCAGCAGCGCGCCGACAGGGAACACCGGGGAGCTGTTTTTT. Residues: CASSAPTGNTGELFF.

This sequence joins TRBV7-9 and TRBJ2-2; TRBD1 aligns across 8 bases. The CDR3 totals 16 residues. Trimming cost V 4 bases and J 4 bases; bases outside gene matches: 8. Germline CDR1 is SEHNR and CDR2 is FQNEAQ (reference sequence). The CDR3 spells CASSSNAGGGTGELFF. Written as DNA, the CDR3 is TGTGCCAGCAGCTCAAACGCAGGGGGCGGCACCGGGGAGCTGTTTTTT.

V is TRBV12-5 and J is TRBJ1-1; D ambiguous. Per germline, CDR1 LGHNT and CDR2 FRNRAP. The CDR3 totals 15 residues. V shed 0 bases and J shed 1 base, with 9 bases lying between them. DNA for the CDR3: TGTGCTAGTGGTTTGGTACGCGGTTCGAACACTGAAGCTTTCTTT. Translation: CASGLVRGSNTEAFF.

The chain has TRBV30 and TRBJ1-4; a possible D gene is TRBD1 (6 bases). Trimming left V 7 bases short and J 4 bases short, with 16 bases between. The CDR3 sequence is 14 residues long. Germline V gene data show CDR1 as GTSNPN and CDR2 as SVGIG (reference sequence). In nucleotides, the CDR3 is TGTGCCTTGGAGAGAGGCAGGGGTAATGAAAAACTGTTTTTT. Residues: CALERGRGNEKLFF.

The rearrangement joins TRBV27 to TRBJ1-2; D is possibly TRBD1 (6 bases). The CDR3 is made up of 16 amino acids. The germline V gene has CDR1 MNHEY and CDR2 SMNVEV (reference sequence). Trimming pared 4 bases from V and 7 bases from J, leaving 22 bases between. The CDR3 loop reads CASSSSRGRGSSGYTF. CDR3 bases: TGTGCCAGCAGTTCCTCCCGGGGCAGGGGCAGCTCTGGCTACACCTTC.

This clone was detected a few times. The chain links TRBV7-9 to TRBJ2-3; D may be TRBD1 (5 bases). Trimming left V 6 bases short and J 1 base short, with 14 bases between. The CDR3 totals 15 residues. Germline V gene data show CDR1 as SEHNR and CDR2 as FQNEAQ (reference sequence). The CDR3 bases are TGTGCCAGCAGTAGTCAGGGATTAGGCACAGATACGCAGTATTTT. This translates into CASSSQGLGTDTQYF.

This clone came up once. The gene calls are TRBV7-8 and TRBJ1-4, with a weak D call TRBD1 (6 bases). The germline V gene has CDR1 SGHVS and CDR2 FQNEAQ. Trimming took off 2 bases at V and 2 bases at J, with 18 bases between the two ends. The CDR3 is 18 residues long. This CDR3 reads CASSLLPPYRATNEKLFF. The CDR3 DNA reads as TGTGCCAGCAGCTTACTCCCGCCTTACAGGGCGACTAATGAAAAACTGTTTTTT.

V gene TRBV6-5 combines with J gene TRBJ2-1, with 9 bases matching TRBD1. The CDR3 totals 14 residues. With V trimmed by 6 bases and J by 8 bases, 8 bases remained unmatched. The germline V gene encodes CDR1 MNHEY and CDR2 SVGAGI. CDR3 in amino acids: CASSPDRGEDEQFF. The CDR3 coding sequence is TGTGCCAGCAGCCCGGACAGGGGAGAGGATGAGCAGTTCTTC.

This clone has just a few counts. The chain links TRBV28 to TRBJ2-7, with 8 bases that match TRBD1. Germline CDR1 and CDR2: MDHEN and SYDVKM. V was clipped by 8 bases and J by 0 bases; unmatched bases: 6. There are 14 residues in the CDR3. CDR3 nucleotides: TGTGCCAGCCATCCCAGGGGGCTCTCCTACGAGCAGTACTTC. Amino acid sequence: CASHPRGLSYEQYF.

The genes are TRBV12-3 or TRBV12-4 and TRBJ2-1; no clear D. V shed 8 bases and J shed 4 bases, with 12 bases lying between them. The CDR3 length is 13 residues. CDR3 residues: CASGYSLYNEQFF. The CDR3 bases are TGTGCCAGCGGCTATAGCCTATACAATGAGCAGTTCTTC.

This rearrangement joins TRBV4-2 to TRBJ2-5; D gene ambiguous. Deletions cut 1 base from V and 2 bases from J, with 8 bases between. Germline CDR1 reads LGHNA; CDR2 reads YNFKEQ. The CDR3 consists of 14 residues. The CDR3 protein is CASSQGRAQETQYF. CDR3 coding DNA: TGTGCCAGCAGCCAAGGTCGCGCACAAGAGACCCAGTACTTC.

This sequence joins TRBV9 and TRBJ1-4; possibly TRBD1 for D (5 bases). The germline V gene has CDR1 SGDLS and CDR2 YYNGEE. V was clipped by 0 bases and J by 4 bases, with 10 bases between them. The CDR3 has 15 amino acids. The DNA for the CDR3 is TGTGCCAGCAGCGTAGTTGACAGTTTTAATGAAAAACTGTTTTTT. The encoded protein is CASSVVDSFNEKLFF. Complete variable domain (other parts from reference TRBV9 and TRBJ1-4): DSGVTQTPKHLITATGQRVTLRCSPRSGDLSVYWYQQSLDQGLQFLIQYYNGEERAKGNILERFSAQQFPDLHSELNLSSLELGDSALYFCASSVVDSFNEKLFFGSGTQLSVL.

About this clone itself: Other DNA sequences within the sample encode an identical CDR3. The chain joins TRBV4-2 to TRBJ2-1; TRBD2 aligns across 10 bases. With V trimmed by 2 bases and J by 2 bases, 3 bases remained unmatched. Germline V lookup: CDR1 LGHNA, CDR2 YNFKEQ. This CDR3 spans 16 amino acids. The CDR3 DNA is TGTGCCAGCAGCCAACGGACTAGCGGAGCCTACAATGAGCAGTTCTTC. As protein: CASSQRTSGAYNEQFF.

This rearrangement joins TRBV24-1 to TRBJ2-5; weak D call: TRBD2 (6 bases). V was cut by 6 bases and J by 0 bases, with 16 bases left in between. The length of the CDR3 is 16 residues. Looked up from germline, CDR1 is KGHDR and CDR2 is SFDVKD. Here the CDR3 DNA reads TGTGCCACCAGTAACGTTGAGGACTACAACCAAGAGACCCAGTACTTC. Translating gives CATSNVEDYNQETQYF.

The chain carries TRBV6-6 and TRBJ1-6, with D unresolved. The V gene's germline CDR1 is MNHNY and CDR2 SVGAGI (reference sequence). The CDR3 length is 14 residues. V shed 0 bases and J shed 7 bases, with 7 bases lying between them. This chain's CDR3 is CASSYSGMNSPLHF. The CDR3 coding sequence is TGTGCCAGCAGTTACTCGGGGATGAATTCACCCCTCCACTTT.